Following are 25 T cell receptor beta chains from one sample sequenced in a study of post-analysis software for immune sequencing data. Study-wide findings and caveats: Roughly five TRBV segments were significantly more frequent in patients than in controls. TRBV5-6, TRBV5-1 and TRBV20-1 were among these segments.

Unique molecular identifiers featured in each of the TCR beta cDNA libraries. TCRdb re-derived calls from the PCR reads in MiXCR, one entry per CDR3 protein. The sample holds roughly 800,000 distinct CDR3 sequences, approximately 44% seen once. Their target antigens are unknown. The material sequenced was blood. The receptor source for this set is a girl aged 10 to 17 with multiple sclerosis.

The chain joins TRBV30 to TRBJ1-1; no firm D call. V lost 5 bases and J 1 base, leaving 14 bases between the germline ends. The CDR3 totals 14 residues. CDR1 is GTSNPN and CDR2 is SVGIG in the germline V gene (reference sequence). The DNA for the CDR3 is TGTGCCTGGGGAAAGGACCTGAGGAACACTGAAGCTTTCTTT. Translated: CAWGKDLRNTEAFF.

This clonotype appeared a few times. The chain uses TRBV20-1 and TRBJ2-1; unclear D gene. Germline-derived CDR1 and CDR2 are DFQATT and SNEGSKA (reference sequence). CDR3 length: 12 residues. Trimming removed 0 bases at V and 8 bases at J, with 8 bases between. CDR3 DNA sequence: TGCAGTGCTAGAGATTTAGGTTATGAGCAGTTCTTC. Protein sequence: CSARDLGYEQFF.

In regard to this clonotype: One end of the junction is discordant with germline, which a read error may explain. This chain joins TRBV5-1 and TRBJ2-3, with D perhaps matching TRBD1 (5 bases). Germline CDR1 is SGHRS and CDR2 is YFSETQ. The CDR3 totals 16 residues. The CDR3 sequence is CASSLDDSRGTDTQYF. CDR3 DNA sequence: TGCGCCAGCAGCTTGGACGACAGCCGAGGCACGGATACGCAGTATTTT.

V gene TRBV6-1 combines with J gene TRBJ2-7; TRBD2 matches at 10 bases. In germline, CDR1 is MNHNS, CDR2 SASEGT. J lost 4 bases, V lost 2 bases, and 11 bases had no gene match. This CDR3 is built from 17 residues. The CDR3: CASSENPGLAEIYEQYF. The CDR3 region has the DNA TGTGCCAGCAGTGAAAATCCCGGACTAGCGGAAATATACGAGCAGTACTTC.

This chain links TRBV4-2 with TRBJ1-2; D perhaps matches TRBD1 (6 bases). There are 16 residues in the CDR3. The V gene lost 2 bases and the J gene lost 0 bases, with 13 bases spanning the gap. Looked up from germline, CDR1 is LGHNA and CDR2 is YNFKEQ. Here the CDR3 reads CASSQTLDRPNYGYTF. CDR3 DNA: TGTGCCAGCAGCCAAACTTTGGACAGACCTAACTATGGCTACACCTTC.

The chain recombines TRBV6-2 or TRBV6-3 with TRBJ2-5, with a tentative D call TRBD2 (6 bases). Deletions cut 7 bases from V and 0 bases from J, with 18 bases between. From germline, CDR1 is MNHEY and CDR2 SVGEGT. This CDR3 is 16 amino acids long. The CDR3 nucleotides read TGTGCCAGCACCAACCGGGGGAGTACGTACCAAGAGACCCAGTACTTC. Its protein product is CASTNRGSTYQETQYF.

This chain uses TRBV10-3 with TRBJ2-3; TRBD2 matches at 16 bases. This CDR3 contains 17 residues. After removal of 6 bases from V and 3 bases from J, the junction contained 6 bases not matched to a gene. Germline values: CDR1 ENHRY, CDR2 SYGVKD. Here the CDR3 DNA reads TGTGCCATCAGAGAGGGGACTAGCGGGAGGGCAACAGATACGCAGTATTTT. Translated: CAIREGTSGRATDTQYF.

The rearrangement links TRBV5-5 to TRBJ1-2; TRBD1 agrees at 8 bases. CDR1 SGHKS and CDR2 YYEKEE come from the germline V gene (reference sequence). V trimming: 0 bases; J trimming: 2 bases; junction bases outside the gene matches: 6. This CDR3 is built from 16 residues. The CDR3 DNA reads TGTGCCAGCAGCTTGGAAGGGGCAGGGGGCAACTATGGCTACACCTTC. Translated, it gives CASSLEGAGGNYGYTF.

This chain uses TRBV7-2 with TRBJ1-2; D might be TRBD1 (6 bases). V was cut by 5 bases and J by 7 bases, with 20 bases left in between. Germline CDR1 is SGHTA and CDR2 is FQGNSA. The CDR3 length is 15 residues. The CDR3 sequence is CASSLSGEGEAGYTF. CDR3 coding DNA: TGTGCCAGCAGCCTCTCGGGGGAGGGGGAGGCTGGCTACACCTTC.

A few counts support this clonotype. The CDR3 coding sequence is TGTGCCAGCAGCCCCGGGACTAGCGGGATATACAATGAGCAGTTCTTC. Translating it yields CASSPGTSGIYNEQFF. This chain uses TRBV12-3 or TRBV12-4 with TRBJ2-1, with 13 positions matching TRBD2. V lost 6 bases to trimming and J lost 4 bases; unmatched junction nucleotides: 6. This CDR3 has 16 amino acids.

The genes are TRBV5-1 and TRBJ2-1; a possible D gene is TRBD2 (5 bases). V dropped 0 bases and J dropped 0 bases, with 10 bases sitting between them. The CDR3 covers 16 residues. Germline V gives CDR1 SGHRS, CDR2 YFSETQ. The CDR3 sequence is CASSLVGESSYNEQFF. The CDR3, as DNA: TGCGCCAGCAGCTTGGTTGGGGAGAGCTCCTACAATGAGCAGTTCTTC.

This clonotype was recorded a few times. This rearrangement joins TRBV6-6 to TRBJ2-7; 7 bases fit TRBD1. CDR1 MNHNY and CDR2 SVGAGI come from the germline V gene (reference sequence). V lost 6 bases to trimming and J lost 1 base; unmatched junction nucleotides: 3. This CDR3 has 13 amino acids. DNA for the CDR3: TGTGCCAGCAGGACGACAGGGTCCTACGAGCAGTACTTC. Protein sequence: CASRTTGSYEQYF.

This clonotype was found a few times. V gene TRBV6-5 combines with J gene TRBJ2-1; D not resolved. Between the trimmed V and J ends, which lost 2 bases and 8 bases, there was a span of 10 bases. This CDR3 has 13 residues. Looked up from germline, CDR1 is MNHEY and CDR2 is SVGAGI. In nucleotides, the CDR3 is TGTGCCAGCAGTTACACCACCACGGATGAGCAGTTCTTC. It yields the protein CASSYTTTDEQFF.

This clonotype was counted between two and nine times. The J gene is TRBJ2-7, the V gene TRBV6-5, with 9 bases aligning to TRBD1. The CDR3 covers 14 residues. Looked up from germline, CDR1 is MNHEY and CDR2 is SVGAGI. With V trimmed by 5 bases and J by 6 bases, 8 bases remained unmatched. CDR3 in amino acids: CASSQDRGRAEQYF. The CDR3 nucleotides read TGTGCCAGCAGTCAGGACAGGGGTCGGGCCGAGCAGTACTTC.

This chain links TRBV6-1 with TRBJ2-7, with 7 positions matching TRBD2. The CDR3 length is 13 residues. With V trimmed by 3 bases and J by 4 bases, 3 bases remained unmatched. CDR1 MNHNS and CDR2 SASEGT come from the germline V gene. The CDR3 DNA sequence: TGTGCCAGCAGTGATTGGGAGGGATACGAGCAGTACTTC. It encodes CASSDWEGYEQYF.

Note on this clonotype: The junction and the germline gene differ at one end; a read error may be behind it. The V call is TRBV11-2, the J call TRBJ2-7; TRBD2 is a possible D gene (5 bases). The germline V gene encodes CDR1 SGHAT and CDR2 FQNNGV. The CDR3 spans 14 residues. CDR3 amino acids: CACSLDFGMYEQYF. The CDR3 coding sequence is TGTGCCTGCAGCTTAGATTTCGGGATGTACGAGCAGTACTTC. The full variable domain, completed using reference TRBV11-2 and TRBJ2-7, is EAGVAQSPRYKIIEKRQSVAFWCNPISGHATLYWYQQILGQGPKLLIQFQNNGVVDDSQLPKDRFSAERLKGVDSTLKIQPAKLEDSAVYLCACSLDFGMYEQYFGPGTRLTVT.

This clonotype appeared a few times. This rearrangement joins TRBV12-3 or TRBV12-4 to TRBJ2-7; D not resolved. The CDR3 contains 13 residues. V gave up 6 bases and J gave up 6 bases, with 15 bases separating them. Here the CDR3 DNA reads TGTGCCAGCAGGTCCGGAGCCGGCCGCGAGCAGTACTTC. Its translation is CASRSGAGREQYF.

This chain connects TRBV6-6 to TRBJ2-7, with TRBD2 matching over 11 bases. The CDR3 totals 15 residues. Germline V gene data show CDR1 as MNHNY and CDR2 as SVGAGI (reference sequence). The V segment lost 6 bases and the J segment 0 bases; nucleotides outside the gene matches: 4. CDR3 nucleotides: TGTGCCAGCAGACAAACTAGCGGGGGCTCCTACGAGCAGTACTTC. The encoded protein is CASRQTSGGSYEQYF.

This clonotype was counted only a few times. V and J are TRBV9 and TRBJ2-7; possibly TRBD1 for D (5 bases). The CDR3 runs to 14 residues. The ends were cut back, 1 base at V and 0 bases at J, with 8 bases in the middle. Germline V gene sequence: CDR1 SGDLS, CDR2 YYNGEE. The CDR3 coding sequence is TGTGCCAGCAGCGTAAGACAGAGCTCCTACGAGCAGTACTTC. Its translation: CASSVRQSSYEQYF.

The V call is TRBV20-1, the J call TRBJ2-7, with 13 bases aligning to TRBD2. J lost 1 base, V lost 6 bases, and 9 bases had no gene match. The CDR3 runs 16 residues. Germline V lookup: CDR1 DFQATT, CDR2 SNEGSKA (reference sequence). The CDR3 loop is CSARGLAGDLSYEQYF. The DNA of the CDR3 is TGCAGTGCCCGAGGACTAGCGGGAGATCTTTCCTACGAGCAGTACTTC.

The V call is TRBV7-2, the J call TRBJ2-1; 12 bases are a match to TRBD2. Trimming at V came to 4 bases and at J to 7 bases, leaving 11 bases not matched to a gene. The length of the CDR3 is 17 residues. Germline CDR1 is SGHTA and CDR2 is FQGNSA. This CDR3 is CASSSQPTSGSRNEQFF. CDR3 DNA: TGTGCCAGCAGCTCTCAACCGACTAGCGGGAGTAGAAATGAGCAGTTCTTC.

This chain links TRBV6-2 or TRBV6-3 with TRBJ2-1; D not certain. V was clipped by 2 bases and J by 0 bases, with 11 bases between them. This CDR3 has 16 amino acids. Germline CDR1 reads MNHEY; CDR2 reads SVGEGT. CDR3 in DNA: TGTGCCAGCAGTTACCTGGCGGCGGCCTCCTACAATGAGCAGTTCTTC. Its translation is CASSYLAAASYNEQFF.

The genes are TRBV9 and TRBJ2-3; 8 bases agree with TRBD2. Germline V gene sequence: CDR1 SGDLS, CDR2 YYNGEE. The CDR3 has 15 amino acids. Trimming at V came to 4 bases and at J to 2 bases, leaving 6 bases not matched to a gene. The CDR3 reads CASSPTSGVTDTQYF. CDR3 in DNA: TGTGCCAGCAGCCCCACTAGCGGCGTCACAGATACGCAGTATTTT.

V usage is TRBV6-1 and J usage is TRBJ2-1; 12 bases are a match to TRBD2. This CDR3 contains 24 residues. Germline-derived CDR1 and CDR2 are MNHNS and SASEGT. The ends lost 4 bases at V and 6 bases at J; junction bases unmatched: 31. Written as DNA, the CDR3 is TGTGCCAGCAGTGCGGCCCCGGGTGGGCTAGCGGGAGGGCCCTCATCCTTGCGGCGCAATGAGCAGTTCTTC. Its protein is CASSAAPGGLAGGPSSLRRNEQFF.

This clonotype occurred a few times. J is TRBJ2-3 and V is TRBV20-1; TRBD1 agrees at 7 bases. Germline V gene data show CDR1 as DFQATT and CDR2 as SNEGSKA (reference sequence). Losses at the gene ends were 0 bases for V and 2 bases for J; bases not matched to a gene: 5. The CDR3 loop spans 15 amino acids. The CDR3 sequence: CSAREPGQNTDTQYF. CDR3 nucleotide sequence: TGCAGTGCTAGAGAGCCGGGACAGAACACAGATACGCAGTATTTT.